The 9 T cell receptor beta chains presented below share a single source sample, sequenced in a study of T cells in Graves' hyperthyroidism and ophthalmopathy. RNA transcripts served as the template for amplifying TCR beta CDR3 regions. The HTBI primer set was used in a first-round RT-PCR of the TCR CDR3. TCRdb ran MiXCR on the multiplex PCR reads and lists one entry per CDR3 protein. Seen here are around 440,000 distinct CDR3 sequences, around 16% observed once, and the top ten hold approximately 7.5%. The specimen was blood. These receptors originate from a woman younger than 35 with Graves' hyperthyroidism.

The rearrangement uses TRBV29-1 and TRBJ2-3; no firm D call. CDR1 is SQVTM, CDR2 ANQGSEA, per germline. Trimming took 7 bases from V and 4 from J, leaving 12 bases between them. CDR3 size: 12 residues. Here the CDR3 reads CSGKLPADTQYF. The CDR3 DNA sequence: TGCAGCGGCAAATTGCCCGCAGATACGCAGTATTTT.

This chain uses TRBV12-3 or TRBV12-4 with TRBJ1-3, with D unclear. Trimming took off 5 bases at V and 0 bases at J, with 14 bases between the two ends. This CDR3 region has 16 residues. The CDR3 DNA is TGTGCCAGCAGTCCGCCCTGGGTTGTCTCTGGAAACACCATATATTTT. Translated: CASSPPWVVSGNTIYF.

This clonotype was recorded at least ten times. This chain uses TRBV20-1 with TRBJ1-1; D is undetermined. Trimming cost V 3 bases and J 0 bases, with 8 bases left between them. The CDR3 sequence is 13 residues long. Germline values: CDR1 DFQATT, CDR2 SNEGSKA (reference sequence). In nucleotides, the CDR3 is TGCAGTGCTAGCCGCCGGGTGAACACTGAAGCTTTCTTT. Translating it yields CSASRRVNTEAFF.

The chain combines TRBV12-3 or TRBV12-4 with TRBJ2-7; 11 nucleotides agree with TRBD1. The CDR3 is made up of 15 amino acids. The J segment lost 2 bases and the V segment lost 6 bases, leaving 6 bases of the junction unmatched. CDR3 residues: CASSSGTGGAYEQYF. The CDR3 region has the DNA TGTGCCAGCAGCTCCGGGACAGGGGGGGCCTACGAGCAGTACTTC.

This chain joins TRBV6-1 and TRBJ2-3; no definite D call. CDR1 and CDR2 from the germline V gene are MNHNS and SASEGT. Trimming left V 1 base short and J 2 bases short, with 7 bases between. The CDR3 has 14 amino acids. CDR3 protein: CASSEDVITDTQYF. CDR3 bases: TGTGCCAGCAGTGAAGACGTAATCACAGATACGCAGTATTTT.

The table lists this clonotype with many counts. This chain joins TRBV6-1 and TRBJ2-2; 14 bases agree with TRBD2. This CDR3 has 17 residues. V lost 2 bases to trimming and J lost 4 bases; unmatched junction nucleotides: 3. The germline V gene has CDR1 MNHNS and CDR2 SASEGT. This chain's CDR3 is CASSESGLAGGTGELFF. For the CDR3, the DNA is TGTGCCAGCAGTGAATCAGGACTAGCGGGAGGCACCGGGGAGCTGTTTTTT.

DNA of the CDR3: TGCAGCGTTGAGCGAAGGACAGCAACTAATGAAAAACTGTTTTTT. It specifies CSVERRTATNEKLFF. V and J are TRBV29-1 and TRBJ1-4, with D tentatively TRBD1 (6 bases). Germline loops: CDR1 SQVTM, CDR2 ANQGSEA. The CDR3 length is 15 residues. V was pared by 3 bases and J by 0 bases, with 11 bases between.

There are many counts of this clonotype. V and J are TRBV20-1 and TRBJ1-5; 10 bases agree with TRBD1. Germline CDR1 DFQATT, CDR2 SNEGSKA (reference sequence). The CDR3 contains 15 residues. Losses at the gene ends were 3 bases for V and 4 bases for J; bases not matched to a gene: 6. The DNA for the CDR3 is TGCAGTGCTAGGGGGGGGACAGGGGAGAATCAGCCCCAGCATTTT. This sequence encodes CSARGGTGENQPQHF.

This clonotype occurred many times. The J gene is TRBJ1-2, the V gene TRBV7-2; 10 positions agree with TRBD1. J gave up 0 bases and V 0 bases, and 1 base lay outside the gene matches. Germline CDR1 SGHTA, CDR2 FQGNSA. The CDR3 has 16 amino acids. CDR3 in amino acids: CASSLAGTGANYGYTF. The CDR3, as DNA: TGTGCCAGCAGCTTAGCGGGGACAGGGGCTAACTATGGCTACACCTTC.